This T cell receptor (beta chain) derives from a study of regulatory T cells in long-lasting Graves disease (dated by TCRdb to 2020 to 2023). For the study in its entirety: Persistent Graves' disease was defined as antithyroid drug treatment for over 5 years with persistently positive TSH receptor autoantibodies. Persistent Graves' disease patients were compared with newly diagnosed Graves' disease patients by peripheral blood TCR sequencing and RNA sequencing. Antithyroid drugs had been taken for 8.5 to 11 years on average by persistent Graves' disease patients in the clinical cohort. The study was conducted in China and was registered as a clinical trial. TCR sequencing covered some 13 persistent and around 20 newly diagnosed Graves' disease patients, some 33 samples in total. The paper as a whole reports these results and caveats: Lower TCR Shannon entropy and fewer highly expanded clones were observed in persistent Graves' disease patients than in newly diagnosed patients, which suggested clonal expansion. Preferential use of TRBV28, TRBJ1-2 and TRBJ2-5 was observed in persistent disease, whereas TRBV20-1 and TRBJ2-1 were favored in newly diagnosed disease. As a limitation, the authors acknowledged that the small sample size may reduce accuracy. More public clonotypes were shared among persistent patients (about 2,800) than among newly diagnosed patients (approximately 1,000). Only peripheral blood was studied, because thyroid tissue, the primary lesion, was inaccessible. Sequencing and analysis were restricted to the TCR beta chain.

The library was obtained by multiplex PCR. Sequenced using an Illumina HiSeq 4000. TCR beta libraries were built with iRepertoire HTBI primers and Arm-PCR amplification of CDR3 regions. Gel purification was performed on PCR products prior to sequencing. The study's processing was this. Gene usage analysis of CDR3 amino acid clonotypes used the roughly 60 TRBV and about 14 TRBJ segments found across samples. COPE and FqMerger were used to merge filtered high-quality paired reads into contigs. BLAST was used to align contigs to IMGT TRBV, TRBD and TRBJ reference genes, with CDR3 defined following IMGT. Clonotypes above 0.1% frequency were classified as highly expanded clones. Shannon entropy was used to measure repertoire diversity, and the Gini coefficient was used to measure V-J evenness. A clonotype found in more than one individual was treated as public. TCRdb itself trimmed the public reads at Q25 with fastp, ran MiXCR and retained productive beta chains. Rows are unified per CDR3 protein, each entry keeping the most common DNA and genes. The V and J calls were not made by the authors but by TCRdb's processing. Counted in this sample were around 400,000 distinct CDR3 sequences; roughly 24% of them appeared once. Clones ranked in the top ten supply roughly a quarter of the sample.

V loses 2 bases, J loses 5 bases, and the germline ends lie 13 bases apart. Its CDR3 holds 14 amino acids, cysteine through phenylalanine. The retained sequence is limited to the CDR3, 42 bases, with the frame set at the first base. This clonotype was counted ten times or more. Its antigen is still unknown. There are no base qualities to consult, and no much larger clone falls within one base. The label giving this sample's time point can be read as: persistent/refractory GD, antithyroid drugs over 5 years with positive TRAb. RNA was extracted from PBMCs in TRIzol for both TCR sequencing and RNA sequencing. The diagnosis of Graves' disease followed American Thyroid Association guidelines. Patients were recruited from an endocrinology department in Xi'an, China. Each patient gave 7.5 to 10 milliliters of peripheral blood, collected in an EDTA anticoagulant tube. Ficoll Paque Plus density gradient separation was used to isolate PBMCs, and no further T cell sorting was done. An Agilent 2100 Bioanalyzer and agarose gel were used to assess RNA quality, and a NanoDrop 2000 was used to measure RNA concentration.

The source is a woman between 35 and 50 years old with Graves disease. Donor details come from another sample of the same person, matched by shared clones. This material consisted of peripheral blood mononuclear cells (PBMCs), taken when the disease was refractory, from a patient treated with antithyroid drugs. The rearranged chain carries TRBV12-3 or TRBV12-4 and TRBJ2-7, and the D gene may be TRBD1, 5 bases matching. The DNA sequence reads TGTGCCAGCAGTTTATCAGGGTTTTTCGACGAGCAGTACTTC. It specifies CASSLSGFFDEQYF.